The entry below gives a single T cell receptor beta chain sequence along with its context. Antigen specificity is unknown. These data originate in a study of blood T cells in healthy people across ages. Whole-study results and caveats: With donor CMV status unknown, expanded clonotype changes were possibly confounded. While age rose, TCR beta diversity per million T cells dropped in a roughly linear way.

Combining a sample-barcoded 5' primer with a J-beta primer mix, a second PCR ran for 7 to 11 cycles. MiXCR was run by TCRdb on the 5' RACE reads, yielding one entry per CDR3 protein. This sample has 1.5 million to 2 million distinct CDR3 sequences, with about 28% found just once. This TCR was sampled from a woman aged 25 to 39 in good health. Input material: blood.

As DNA, the CDR3 is TGTGCCAGCAGTTTAGGGGCAGGGGGCATTCAGCCCCAGCATTTT. It codes for CASSLGAGGIQPQHF. V gene TRBV12-3 or TRBV12-4 combines with J gene TRBJ1-5; 8 bases match TRBD1. Unmatched junction bases numbered 5, after V lost 1 base and J lost 6 bases. The CDR3 has 15 residues.